This entry describes one T cell receptor (beta chain). This sample was included in a study of blood T cell repertoires in COVID-19. The CDR3 spans 17 residues. The V and J ends lost 0 bases and 14 bases respectively, with 23 bases between them. Germline V gene lookup returns CDR1 MGHRA and CDR2 YSYEKL. Only in-frame clones appear in the TCRdb table, and some are missing; sequencing was by immunoSEQ multiplex PCR. The sample yields approximately 500,000 clones, 88% seen once. V usage is TRBV4-1 and J usage is TRBJ1-6; a weak D match, TRBD1 (5 bases). Sequencing used PBMCs or T cells enriched from blood (not recorded which). The receptor was derived from a woman between 40 and 50 years old who had recovered from COVID-19. The CDR3 nucleotides are TGCGCCAGCAGCCAAGATCGGGCCAGGGCGATGTTAAGGGCCCTCCACTTT. Translated, it gives CASSQDRARAMLRALHF.